Listed here are 20 T cell receptor beta chains from one sample, sequenced in a study of prognosis after radiotherapy for stage I lung cancer. Template was genomic DNA; TCR beta CDR3 amplified in two multiplex PCR rounds. Gene-specific TRBV and TRBJ primers were used in PCR round one. TCRdb used MiXCR to reprocess the multiplex PCR reads, holding one entry per CDR3 protein. The top ten hold 20% to 25% of the sample, which has 20,000 to 25,000 distinct CDR3 sequences, about 40% seen once. Specimen: PBMCs, collected before or after stereotactic body radiation therapy (not recorded which). These receptors all come from a donor at least 50 years old with non-small cell lung cancer.

In this sample, this clonotype turned up many times. This chain uses TRBV7-3 with TRBJ2-3, with TRBD2 identical over 10 bases. Germline lookup yields CDR1 SGHTA and CDR2 FQGTGA. J lost 1 base, V lost 5 bases, and 3 bases had no gene match. This CDR3 is built from 15 residues. Written as DNA, the CDR3 is TGTGCCAGCAGCGGTACTAGCGGGGGCACAGATACGCAGTATTTT. Residues: CASSGTSGGTDTQYF.

The chain is built from TRBV6-9 and TRBJ1-1; no clear D. V dropped 4 bases and J dropped 8 bases, with 20 bases sitting between them. Germline CDR1 and CDR2: MNHGY and SVAAGI. This CDR3 is built from 15 residues. The CDR3 sequence: CASSLRNRGEVEAFF. CDR3 sequence (DNA): TGTGCCAGCAGTTTACGGAATCGGGGAGAGGTGGAAGCTTTCTTT.

This chain connects TRBV6-1 to TRBJ1-2, with D uncertain. V lost 7 bases and J 7 bases, leaving 16 bases between the germline ends. The CDR3 has 13 amino acids. The V gene's germline CDR1 is MNHNS and CDR2 SASEGT. DNA for the CDR3: TGTGCCAGCACGGACGGGAATTCTTTTGGCTACACCTTC. It specifies CASTDGNSFGYTF.

Within the sample, this clonotype is medium-sized. The chain is built from TRBV11-2 and TRBJ2-2; 10 nucleotides line up with TRBD1. The V segment lost 6 bases and the J segment 6 bases; nucleotides outside the gene matches: 4. This CDR3 has 14 residues. The germline gives CDR1 SGHAT, CDR2 FQNNGV. The CDR3: CASRGQGGPGELFF. In DNA form, the CDR3 reads TGTGCCAGCAGAGGACAGGGGGGTCCCGGGGAGCTGTTTTTT.

Worth noting for this clonotype: This likely traces to a read error, being one base from a far larger clone. The chain employs TRBV7-9 and TRBJ2-2; D remains unclear. This CDR3 region has 15 residues. Germline V gene sequence: CDR1 SEHNR, CDR2 FQNEAQ (reference sequence). Trimming removed 1 base at V and 6 bases at J, with 12 bases between. Here the CDR3 DNA reads TGTGCCAGCAGCTTAGGCAGCGTAATGGCCGGGGAGCTGTTTTTT. Translation gives CASSLGSVMAGELFF.

This clonotype was observed a few times. The chain couples TRBV28 to TRBJ1-2; D remains unclear. The CDR3 loop spans 14 amino acids. V lost 2 bases to trimming and J lost 2 bases, with 9 bases between them. The germline gives CDR1 MDHEN, CDR2 SYDVKM. The CDR3 bases are TGTGCCAGCAGTTTAGGGGTGACGAACTATGGCTACACCTTC. It specifies CASSLGVTNYGYTF.

This clonotype was recorded many times. The chain carries TRBV5-5 and TRBJ2-7, with 8 bases matching TRBD1. After removal of 3 bases from V and 5 bases from J, the junction contained 4 bases not matched to a gene. This CDR3 spans 13 amino acids. In germline, CDR1 is SGHKS, CDR2 YYEKEE (reference sequence). Here the CDR3 DNA reads TGTGCCAGCAGCTGGACAGGGCCCAACGAGCAGTACTTC. Translation: CASSWTGPNEQYF. Combining the CDR3 with reference TRBV5-5 and TRBJ2-7 gives the whole variable domain DAGVTQSPTHLIKTRGQQVTLRCSPISGHKSVSWYQQVLGQGPQFIFQYYEKEERGRGNFPDRFSARQFPNYSSELNVNALLLGDSALYLCASSWTGPNEQYFGPGTRLTVT.

The chain carries TRBV19 and TRBJ2-1, with 8 nucleotides matching TRBD2. V lost 5 bases to trimming and J lost 0 bases; unmatched junction nucleotides: 3. Germline lookup yields CDR1 LNHDA and CDR2 SQIVND (reference sequence). The CDR3 has 15 residues. DNA of the CDR3: TGTGCCAGTAGTGCTAGCGGGTTCTCCTACAATGAGCAGTTCTTC. It translates to CASSASGFSYNEQFF.

Judged by abundance, this clonotype is medium-sized. The chain links TRBV7-6 to TRBJ2-1; the match to TRBD2 covers 10 bases. Per the germline V gene, CDR1 is SGHVS and CDR2 is FNYEAQ. V was clipped by 5 bases and J by 8 bases; unmatched bases: 9. The CDR3 extends over 15 amino acids. The CDR3 DNA is TGTGCCAGCAGCCCTTATAGCGGGAGGTCGGATGAGCAGTTCTTC. Its translation is CASSPYSGRSDEQFF.

This clonotype was seen ten or more times. A much larger clone lies one base from this, so it may be a read error. The chain employs TRBV14 and TRBJ2-1; 10 bases map to TRBD2. CDR1 is SGHDN, CDR2 FVKESK, per germline. Trimming took 7 bases from V and 2 from J; bases not matched to a gene: 11. The CDR3 is made up of 17 amino acids. CDR3 loop: CASNSLAGERAYNEQFF. CDR3 in DNA: TGTGCCAGCAACTCTCTAGCGGGAGAGAGGGCCTACAATGAGCAGTTCTTC. The full variable domain, rest sourced from reference TRBV14 and TRBJ2-1, is EAGVTQFPSHSVIEKGQTVTLRCDPISGHDNLYWYRRVMGKEIKFLLHFVKESKQDESGMPNNRFLAERTGGTYSTLKVQPAELEDSGVYFCASNSLAGERAYNEQFFGPGTRLTVL.

V gene TRBV27 combines with J gene TRBJ2-3, with D possibly matching TRBD1 (5 bases). From germline, CDR1 is MNHEY and CDR2 SMNVEV (reference sequence). The V end lost 0 bases, the J end lost 2 bases, and 12 bases lay between the germline ends. This CDR3 is built from 16 residues. CDR3 nucleotides: TGTGCCAGCAGTTTATCACCAGGGAAAGTCACAGATACGCAGTATTTT. Protein: CASSLSPGKVTDTQYF.

This clonotype was counted ten times or more. The rearrangement links TRBV9 to TRBJ1-4; TRBD1 might be the D (5 bases). V lost 4 bases and J 6 bases, leaving 16 bases between the germline ends. This CDR3 comprises 15 residues. From germline, CDR1 is SGDLS and CDR2 YYNGEE. The CDR3 bases are TGTGCCAGCAGCCCGGGGACTGTTTTGGATGAAAAACTGTTTTTT. Translation gives CASSPGTVLDEKLFF.

The table lists this clonotype with a count of one. One junction end does not reproduce the germline sequence, and a read error may be involved. The J gene is TRBJ2-2, the V gene TRBV6-2 or TRBV6-3; D is tentatively TRBD1 or TRBD2 (5 bases each). This CDR3 spans 13 amino acids. Per germline, CDR1 MNHEY and CDR2 SVGEGT. The CDR3 DNA is TGTGCCATCAGTGGGACGGACACCGGTGAGCTGTTTTTT. The encoded protein is CAISGTDTGELFF.

This clonotype was seen only a few times. This sequence may be a read error, since a much larger clone differs from it by one base. The chain couples TRBV7-8 to TRBJ2-5; D ambiguous. The CDR3 contains 12 residues. With 4 bases removed from V and 12 bases from J, the gap between germline ends came to 15 bases. CDR1 and CDR2 from the germline V gene are SGHVS and FQNEAQ. In nucleotides, the CDR3 is TGTGCCAGCAGCTCCTTAGGGCCGGCCAAGTACTTC. Protein product: CASSSLGPAKYF.

About this clonotype itself: A junction boundary mismatches the germline segment, possibly from a read error. The chain has TRBV6-1 and TRBJ2-1; no clear D gene. The germline V gene has CDR1 MNHNS and CDR2 SASEGT. CDR3 size: 17 residues. The CDR3 here is CANSLSLAPISYNEQFF. The CDR3 nucleotides are TGTGCCAACAGTCTGTCGTTGGCGCCGATCTCCTACAATGAGCAGTTCTTC.

This clonotype was seen a few times. J is TRBJ2-5 and V is TRBV29-1; D is unresolved. CDR3 length equals 13 residues. In germline, CDR1 is SQVTM, CDR2 ANQGSEA. V was trimmed by 3 bases and J by 1 base, leaving 9 bases between them. CDR3 nucleotide sequence: TGCAGCGTTGAGTCCAGGTTCCAAGAGACCCAGTACTTC. As protein: CSVESRFQETQYF.

In its sample, this clonotype was seen many times. The chain has TRBV3-1 and TRBJ1-1; 8 positions match TRBD1. V shed 9 bases and J 6 bases; nucleotides not matched to a gene: 6. The CDR3 extends over 12 amino acids. CDR1 LGHDT and CDR2 YNNKEL come from the germline V gene (reference sequence). In nucleotides, the CDR3 is TGTGCCAGTACCGCAGGGGGCCCTGAAGCTTTCTTT. Its translation is CASTAGGPEAFF.

This clonotype was seen repeatedly, ten times or more. This sequence joins TRBV5-6 and TRBJ2-7; 9 bases fit TRBD1. Germline lookup yields CDR1 SGHDT and CDR2 YYEEEE. This CDR3 comprises 14 residues. With V trimmed by 4 bases and J by 5 bases, 7 bases remained unmatched. The CDR3 sequence: CASSGGGTGNEQYF. The DNA of the CDR3 is TGTGCCAGCAGCGGAGGTGGGACAGGGAACGAGCAGTACTTC.

This clonotype was counted once. The chain couples TRBV7-2 to TRBJ2-1; possibly TRBD1 or TRBD2 for D (6 bases each). The germline CDR1 and CDR2 sequences are SGHTA and FQGNSA. V was clipped by 3 bases and J by 6 bases, with 15 bases between them. There are 15 residues in the CDR3. CDR3 region: CASSLRGVVGNEQFF. The CDR3 region has the DNA TGTGCCAGCAGCTTGAGGGGGGTTGTTGGCAATGAGCAGTTCTTC.

The gene calls are TRBV28 and TRBJ2-1; 12 bases map to TRBD2. Germline V gene lookup returns CDR1 MDHEN and CDR2 SYDVKM. The CDR3 extends over 16 amino acids. The V and J ends lost 7 bases and 9 bases, in that order; junction bases with no gene match: 13. This CDR3 is CASTTPVLAGGVEQFF. As DNA, the CDR3 is TGTGCCAGCACCACGCCTGTACTAGCGGGAGGTGTTGAGCAGTTCTTC.